The 21 T cell receptor beta chains presented below share a single source sample, sequenced in a study of T cells in Graves' hyperthyroidism and ophthalmopathy (dated by TCRdb to the late 2010s). Library construction relied on multiplex PCR. Sequencer: Illumina HiSeq 2000. TCR beta CDR3 regions were amplified from RNA transcripts. The first round of RT-PCR for the TCR CDR3 was performed with the HTBI primer set and the Qiagen OneStep RT-PCR kit. The raw public data were reprocessed by TCRdb itself: fastp quality trimming at Q25, MiXCR clonotype calling, in-frame beta chains only. Rows are unified per CDR3 protein, each entry keeping the most common DNA and genes. This sample has about 300,000 distinct CDR3 sequences in its table, and approximately 18% of those were observed once. Of the sample, less than 45% falls within the top ten clones. The material sequenced was blood. Receptors originate from a man aged 45-60 years with Graves' ophthalmopathy.

This clonotype appeared a few times. This chain joins TRBV11-3 and TRBJ2-4, with 9 nucleotides matching TRBD2. Germline CDR1 is SGHNT and CDR2 is YENEEA. V lost 5 bases, J lost 5 bases, and 4 bases stayed unmatched. This CDR3 contains 14 residues. The CDR3 sequence: CASSRGRGENIQYF. DNA for the CDR3: TGTGCCAGCAGCCGCGGGAGGGGGGAAAACATTCAGTACTTC.

Many counts were recorded for this clonotype. The CDR3, as DNA: TGTGCCAGCAGCGCCCTTGCCGGTCACTATAATTCACCCCTCCACTTT. Translating gives CASSALAGHYNSPLHF. V usage is TRBV9 and J usage is TRBJ1-6; the D is unclear. CDR3 length equals 16 residues. The germline CDR1 and CDR2 sequences are SGDLS and YYNGEE. V was clipped by 3 bases and J by 3 bases, with 13 bases between them.

The rearrangement links TRBV5-1 to TRBJ2-4; D may match TRBD1 or TRBD2 (7 bases each). The germline V gene encodes CDR1 SGHRS and CDR2 YFSETQ. V gave up 6 bases and J gave up 5 bases, with 18 bases separating them. The CDR3 is made up of 15 amino acids. CDR3 residues: CASKGGRGGQNIQYF. CDR3 nucleotide sequence: TGCGCCAGCAAGGGCGGCAGGGGGGGTCAAAACATTCAGTACTTC.

This clonotype was seen a handful of times. This chain joins TRBV28 and TRBJ1-6; possible D gene TRBD1, 5 bases. Germline V CDR1 and CDR2: MDHEN, SYDVKM. The CDR3 totals 13 residues. The germline V and J ends were trimmed by 8 bases and 5 bases, with 10 bases remaining between them. DNA of the CDR3: TGTGCCAGCCGTAGAGGGGATAATTCACCCCTCCACTTT. It specifies CASRRGDNSPLHF. Full variable domain (remainder filled in from reference TRBV28 and TRBJ1-6): DVKVTQSSRYLVKRTGEKVFLECVQDMDHENMFWYRQDPGLGLRLIYFSYDVKMKEKGDIPEGYSVSREKKERFSLILESASTNQTSMYLCASRRGDNSPLHFGNGTRLTVT.

With respect to this clonotype: A much larger clonotype is one base distant, so this may be a read error. The chain is built from TRBV29-1 and TRBJ1-1; D remains ambiguous. CDR1 is SQVTM and CDR2 is ANQGSEA in the germline V gene. The CDR3 runs 9 residues. CDR3 loop: CSSDTETFF. The CDR3 DNA sequence: TGCAGCTCTGACACTGAAACTTTCTTT.

The chain has TRBV10-3 and TRBJ2-1; 7 positions match TRBD1. In germline, CDR1 is ENHRY, CDR2 SYGVKD. Trimming took 8 bases from V and 1 from J; bases not matched to a gene: 5. This CDR3 contains 14 residues. The CDR3 nucleotides read TGTGCCATCGGGGGACAGTCATCCTACAATGAGCAGTTCTTC. Translated: CAIGGQSSYNEQFF.

This clonotype was detected ten times or more. This chain joins TRBV28 and TRBJ2-1, with a weak D call TRBD1 (6 bases). The CDR3 loop spans 17 amino acids. Trimming took off 5 bases at V and 3 bases at J, with 20 bases between the two ends. CDR1 and CDR2 (germline): MDHEN, SYDVKM. For the CDR3, the DNA is TGTGCCAGCAGTCTTAACAGGGTGGGGTACTACTACAATGAGCAGTTCTTC. This codes for CASSLNRVGYYYNEQFF.

Ten or more counts support this clonotype. V gene TRBV3-1 combines with J gene TRBJ2-1, with a weak D call TRBD1 (6 bases). The CDR3 runs 15 residues. Trimming removed 4 bases from V and 4 bases from J, with 14 bases in between. Germline loops: CDR1 LGHDT, CDR2 YNNKEL (reference sequence). The CDR3 sequence is CASSLDSTGYNEQFF. For the CDR3, the DNA is TGTGCCAGCAGCCTCGACTCTACAGGGTACAATGAGCAGTTCTTC.

This clonotype was seen ten or more times. The V gene is TRBV6-2 or TRBV6-3, the J gene TRBJ1-5, with 10 bases lining up with TRBD1. V dropped 4 bases and J dropped 2; count of bases not matched to a gene: 2. Germline V lookup: CDR1 MNHEY, CDR2 SVGEGT. This CDR3 contains 15 residues. The DNA of the CDR3 is TGTGCCAGCAGTTGGGACAGGGGCCGCAATCAGCCCCAGCATTTT. Protein sequence: CASSWDRGRNQPQHF.

This clonotype turned up a few times. A clone one base away is much larger, so this may be a read error. The rearrangement joins TRBV20-1 to TRBJ1-2, with D tentatively TRBD1 (5 bases). The CDR3 covers 10 residues. Germline CDR1 DFQATT, CDR2 SNEGSKA (reference sequence). The chain's CDR3 is CSASRDGCTF. For the CDR3, the DNA is TGCAGTGCTTCCAGGGATGGCTGCACCTTC.

This clonotype was found many times. V gene TRBV3-1 combines with J gene TRBJ2-7; no reliable D call. The CDR3 extends over 12 amino acids. Germline-derived CDR1 and CDR2 are LGHDT and YNNKEL (reference sequence). The germline V and J ends were trimmed by 3 bases and 0 bases, with 3 bases remaining between them. The CDR3 sequence: CASSQRSYEQYF. CDR3 DNA sequence: TGTGCCAGCAGCCAGCGCTCCTACGAGCAGTACTTC.

The rearrangement links TRBV11-1 to TRBJ2-7, with 8 bases aligning to TRBD1. This CDR3 has 16 amino acids. CDR1 is SGHAT, CDR2 FQDESV, per germline (reference sequence). V shed 1 base, J shed 0 bases, and the junction held 5 bases outside the gene matches. CDR3 in amino acids: CASSLGTGPSSYEQYF. The DNA of the CDR3 is TGTGCCAGCAGCTTAGGGACAGGGCCGAGCTCCTACGAGCAGTACTTC.

A word on this clonotype: At one boundary the junction diverges from the germline segment, which might be a read error. V is TRBV6-1 and J is TRBJ1-6; 7 positions match TRBD1. Germline assignment: CDR1 MNHNS and CDR2 SASEGT. CDR3 length: 14 amino acids. This CDR3 reads CVSRQGSYNSPLHF. The CDR3 DNA follows: TGTGTCAGCAGACAGGGATCCTATAATTCACCCCTCCACTTT.

This clonotype was seen many times. The chain is built from TRBV29-1 and TRBJ2-7; 7 bases map to TRBD2. The junction had 9 bases not matched to a gene; V was cut back by 8 bases and J by 5 bases. In germline, CDR1 is SQVTM, CDR2 ANQGSEA. CDR3 size: 12 residues. CDR3 DNA: TGCAGCCCGCTAGCGGCAAGCGACGAGCAGTACTTC. Translated, it gives CSPLAASDEQYF.

The chain uses TRBV10-2 and TRBJ2-1; D call uncertain. V was trimmed by 8 bases and J by 6 bases, leaving 8 bases between them. CDR1 is WSHSY and CDR2 is SAAADI in the germline V gene. CDR3 length equals 11 residues. CDR3 in amino acids: CASGTPNEQFF. CDR3 DNA sequence: TGCGCCAGCGGCACTCCCAATGAGCAGTTCTTC.

J is TRBJ1-2 and V is TRBV6-1; TRBD1 is a possible D gene (6 bases). This CDR3 spans 15 amino acids. V lost 6 bases to trimming and J lost 6 bases, with 20 bases between them. Germline assignment: CDR1 MNHNS and CDR2 SASEGT. The CDR3 region has the DNA TGTGCCAGCAGCCCCAACAGGGTTTCATTGAATGGCTACACCTTC. Encoded protein: CASSPNRVSLNGYTF.

Many counts were recorded for this clonotype. The chain couples TRBV20-1 to TRBJ2-3; D gene ambiguous. CDR3 length: 14 residues. CDR1 and CDR2 from the germline V gene are DFQATT and SNEGSKA (reference sequence). Trimming cost V 0 bases and J 2 bases, with 9 bases left between them. The CDR3 protein is CSAREVLLTDTQYF. The CDR3 nucleotides read TGCAGTGCTAGAGAAGTACTCCTCACAGATACGCAGTATTTT.

This clonotype was detected only a few times. This sequence joins TRBV27 and TRBJ2-6; D is perhaps TRBD1 (5 bases). CDR1 is MNHEY, CDR2 SMNVEV, per germline (reference sequence). The V gene lost 5 bases and the J gene lost 4 bases, with 12 bases spanning the gap. This CDR3 has 15 residues. The CDR3 coding sequence is TGTGCCAGCAGTCGCAGGGTGGAAGGGGCCAACGTCCTGACTTTC. Protein product: CASSRRVEGANVLTF.

This clonotype appeared many times. V and J are TRBV7-2 and TRBJ2-1; D not certain. In germline, CDR1 is SGHTA, CDR2 FQGNSA. CDR3 length: 14 residues. Trimming shortened V by 6 bases and J by 3 bases, and 12 bases separated the two germline ends. The CDR3 loop is CASSPRLVYNEQFF. As DNA, the CDR3 is TGTGCCAGCAGTCCACGCCTAGTCTACAATGAGCAGTTCTTC.

The V gene is TRBV10-3, the J gene TRBJ2-1; 8 nucleotides match TRBD2. The CDR3 totals 14 residues. CDR1 is ENHRY, CDR2 SYGVKD, per germline. V was clipped by 6 bases and J by 6 bases; unmatched bases: 7. The CDR3 loop reads CAIRGDSGINEQFF. The CDR3 coding sequence is TGTGCCATCAGGGGGGATAGCGGGATCAATGAGCAGTTCTTC.

At least ten counts were recorded for this clonotype. This sequence joins TRBV28 and TRBJ2-1; D is unresolved. V was trimmed by 2 bases and J by 5 bases, leaving 4 bases between them. The CDR3 is made up of 12 amino acids. Germline V CDR1 and CDR2: MDHEN, SYDVKM. DNA for the CDR3: TGTGCCAGCAGTTTAGCTAACAATGAGCAGTTCTTC. Residues: CASSLANNEQFF.